This TCR beta chain was sequenced during a study of cytomegalovirus exposure and HLA in healthy donors. Produced via immunoSEQ multiplex PCR; TCRdb's table is partial and in-frame only. The sample lists some 240,000 clones, around four fifths occurring once. Per germline, CDR1 SGHRS and CDR2 YFSETQ. This CDR3 is built from 16 residues. The V segment lost 3 bases and the J segment 1 base; nucleotides outside the gene matches: 5. This chain connects TRBV5-1 to TRBJ2-2, with TRBD1 matching 8 bases. The clonotype was recovered from a woman between 18 and 29 years old in good health and CMV-seronegative. The specimen was PBMCs. This chain's CDR3 is CASSWSGTGNTGELFF. CDR3 DNA sequence: TGCGCCAGCAGCTGGTCCGGGACAGGGAACACCGGGGAGCTGTTTTTT.